This paragraph reports one T cell receptor (beta chain). This table comes from immunoSEQ multiplex PCR, and its TCRdb copy is limited to in-frame clones, with some not included. The sample shows about 57,000 clones, over 90% of them seen only once. The data belong to a study of cytomegalovirus exposure and HLA in healthy donors. CDR1 WNHNN and CDR2 SYGVQD come from the germline V gene (reference sequence). The CDR3 totals 14 residues. Losses at the gene ends were 3 bases for V and 4 bases for J; bases not matched to a gene: 3. The genes are TRBV10-1 and TRBJ2-3; 8 bases are shared with TRBD2. Sample: PBMCs. This clonotype was sampled from a woman in her late teens or twenties in good health and CMV-seronegative. The CDR3 reads CASSDGRVADTQYF. CDR3 DNA: TGCGCCAGCAGTGACGGGAGGGTCGCAGATACGCAGTATTTT.